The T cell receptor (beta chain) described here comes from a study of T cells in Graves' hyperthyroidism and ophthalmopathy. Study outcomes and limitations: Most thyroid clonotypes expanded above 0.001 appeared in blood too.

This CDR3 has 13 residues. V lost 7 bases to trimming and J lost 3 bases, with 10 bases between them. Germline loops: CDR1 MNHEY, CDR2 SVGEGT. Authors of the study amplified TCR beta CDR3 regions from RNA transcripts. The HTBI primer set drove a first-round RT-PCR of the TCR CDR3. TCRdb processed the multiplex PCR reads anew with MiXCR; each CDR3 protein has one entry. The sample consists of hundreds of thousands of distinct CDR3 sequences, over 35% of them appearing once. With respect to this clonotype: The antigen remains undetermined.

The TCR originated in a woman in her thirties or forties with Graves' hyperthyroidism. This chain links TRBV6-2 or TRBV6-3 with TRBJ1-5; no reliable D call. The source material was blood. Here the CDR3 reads CASTGYLNQPQHF. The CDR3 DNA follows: TGTGCCAGCACCGGTTATCTCAATCAGCCCCAGCATTTT.